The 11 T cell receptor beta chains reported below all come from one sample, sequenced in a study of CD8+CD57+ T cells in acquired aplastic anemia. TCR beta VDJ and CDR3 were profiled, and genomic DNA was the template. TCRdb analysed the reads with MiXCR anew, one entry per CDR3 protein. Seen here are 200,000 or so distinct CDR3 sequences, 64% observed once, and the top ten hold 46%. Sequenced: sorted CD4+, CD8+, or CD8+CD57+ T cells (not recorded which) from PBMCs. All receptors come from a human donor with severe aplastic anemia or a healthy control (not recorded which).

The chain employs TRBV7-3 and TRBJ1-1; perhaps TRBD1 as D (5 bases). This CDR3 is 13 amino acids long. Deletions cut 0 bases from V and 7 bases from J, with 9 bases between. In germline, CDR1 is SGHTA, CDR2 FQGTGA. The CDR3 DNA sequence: TGTGCCAGCAGCTTAACGGCAGGGAATGAAGCTTTCTTT. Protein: CASSLTAGNEAFF.

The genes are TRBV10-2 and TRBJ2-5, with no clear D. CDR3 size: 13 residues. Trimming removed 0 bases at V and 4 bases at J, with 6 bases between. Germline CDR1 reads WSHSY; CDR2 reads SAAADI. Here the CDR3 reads CASSESRRETQYF. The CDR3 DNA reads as TGCGCCAGCAGTGAGTCCAGGAGAGAGACCCAGTACTTC.

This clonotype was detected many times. The CDR3 sequence: CSARAQGGPEAFF. The CDR3 DNA follows: TGCAGTGCTAGAGCACAGGGGGGGCCTGAAGCTTTCTTT. The chain combines TRBV20-1 with TRBJ1-1, with 8 bases that match TRBD1. The V gene's germline CDR1 is DFQATT and CDR2 SNEGSKA (reference sequence). The CDR3 totals 13 residues. Losses at the gene ends were 1 base for V and 6 bases for J; bases not matched to a gene: 4.

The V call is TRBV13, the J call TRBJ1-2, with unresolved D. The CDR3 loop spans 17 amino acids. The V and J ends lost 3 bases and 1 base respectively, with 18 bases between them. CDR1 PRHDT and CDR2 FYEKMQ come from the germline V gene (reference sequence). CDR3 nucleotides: TGTGCCAGCAGCTTGGGTTCCAGGCCCATAATTAACTATGGCTACACCTTC. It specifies CASSLGSRPIINYGYTF.

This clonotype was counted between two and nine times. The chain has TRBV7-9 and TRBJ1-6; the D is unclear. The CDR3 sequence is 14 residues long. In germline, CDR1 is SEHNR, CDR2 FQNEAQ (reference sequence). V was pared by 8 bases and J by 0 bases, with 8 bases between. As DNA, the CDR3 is TGTGCCAGCGCCAGGAGCTCCTATAATTCACCCCTCCACTTT. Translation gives CASARSSYNSPLHF.

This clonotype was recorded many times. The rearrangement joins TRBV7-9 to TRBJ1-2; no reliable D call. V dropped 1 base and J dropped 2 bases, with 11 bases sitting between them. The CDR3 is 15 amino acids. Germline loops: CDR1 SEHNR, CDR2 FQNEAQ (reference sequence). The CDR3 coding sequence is TGTGCCAGCAGCTTAGTTTTAGGCGGGAACTATGGCTACACCTTC. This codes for CASSLVLGGNYGYTF.

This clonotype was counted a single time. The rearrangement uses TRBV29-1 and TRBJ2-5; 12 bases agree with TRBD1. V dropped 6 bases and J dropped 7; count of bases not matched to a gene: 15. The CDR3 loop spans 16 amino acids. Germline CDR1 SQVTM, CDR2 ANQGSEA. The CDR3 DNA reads TGCAGCGTCGCCGGGACAGGGGGCGTTGGGGTCGGGACCCAGTACTTC. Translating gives CSVAGTGGVGVGTQYF.

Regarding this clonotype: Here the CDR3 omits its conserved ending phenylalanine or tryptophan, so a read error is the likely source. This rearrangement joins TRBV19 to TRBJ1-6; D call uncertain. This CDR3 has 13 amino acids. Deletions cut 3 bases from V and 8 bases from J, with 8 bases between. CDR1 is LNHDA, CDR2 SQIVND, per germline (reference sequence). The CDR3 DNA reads TGTGCCAGTAGTATGAGGCTCGATTCACCCCTCCACTCT. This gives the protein CASSMRLDSPLHS.

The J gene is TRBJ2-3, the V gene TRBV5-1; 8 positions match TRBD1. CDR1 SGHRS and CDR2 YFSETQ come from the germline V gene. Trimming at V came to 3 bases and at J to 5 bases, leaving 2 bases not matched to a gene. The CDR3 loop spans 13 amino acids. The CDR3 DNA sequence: TGCGCCAGCAGCTGGGACAGGCAAGATACGCAGTATTTT. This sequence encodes CASSWDRQDTQYF. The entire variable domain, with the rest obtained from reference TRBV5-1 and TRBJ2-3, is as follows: KAGVTQTPRYLIKTRGQQVTLSCSPISGHRSVSWYQQTPGQGLQFLFEYFSETQRNKGNFPGRFSGRQFSNSRSEMNVSTLELGDSALYLCASSWDRQDTQYFGPGTRLTVL.

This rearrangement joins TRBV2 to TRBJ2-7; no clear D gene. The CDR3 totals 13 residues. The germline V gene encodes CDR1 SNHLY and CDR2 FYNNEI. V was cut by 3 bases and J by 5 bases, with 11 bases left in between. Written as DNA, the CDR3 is TGTGCCAGCAGTGAGGCGGCGAGCAACGAGCAGTACTTC. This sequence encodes CASSEAASNEQYF.

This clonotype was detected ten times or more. For the CDR3, the DNA is TGTGCCAGCAGTAACGCTAACAGGGGGCATTCAGATACGCAGTATTTT. Its protein is CASSNANRGHSDTQYF. The chain has TRBV6-5 and TRBJ2-3; 9 bases agree with TRBD1. This CDR3 has 16 amino acids. From germline, CDR1 is MNHEY and CDR2 SVGAGI. Unmatched junction bases numbered 10, after V lost 5 bases and J lost 4 bases.